These 2 T cell receptor beta chains share one sample of origin, sequenced in a study of OX40 agonist ivuxolimab in advanced cancers. Using immunoSEQ multiplex PCR, the repertoire was profiled, and TCRdb retains in-frame clones only, with some absent. The sample has 74,000 or so clones, roughly 86% seen once. The starting material was CD4+ or CD8+ T cells sorted from blood, obtained in a trial of the OX40 agonist ivuxolimab. Receptors originate from an adult with an advanced solid tumor such as melanoma, head and neck, liver or kidney cancer.

The chain carries TRBV19 and TRBJ2-2, with TRBD2 as a possible D gene (5 bases). The CDR3 contains 15 residues. Germline CDR1 is LNHDA and CDR2 is SQIVND (reference sequence). V was trimmed by 5 bases and J by 1 base, leaving 11 bases between them. The CDR3 here is CASSSRGVNTGELFF. The CDR3, as DNA: TGTGCCAGTAGTTCCCGGGGAGTGAACACCGGGGAGCTGTTTTTT.

The chain has TRBV18 and TRBJ1-1; TRBD1 aligns across 7 bases. The germline V gene encodes CDR1 KGHSH and CDR2 LQKENI. This CDR3 spans 15 amino acids. Losses at the gene ends were 5 bases for V and 1 base for J; bases not matched to a gene: 7. The CDR3 bases are TGTGCCAGCTCATTCCAGACAGGGACGAACACTGAAGCTTTCTTT. It translates to CASSFQTGTNTEAFF.